Below, one T cell receptor beta chain is given with its context. Being one base from a much bigger clone, this may be a read error. This CDR3 is built from 14 residues. Looked up from germline, CDR1 is SGHNT and CDR2 is YYREEE (reference sequence). Trimming stripped 0 bases from V and 2 bases from J, with 8 bases between. Amplification yielded TCR beta CDR3 regions, with RNA transcripts as the source. TCR CDR3 regions were first amplified by RT-PCR with HTBI primers. TCRdb used MiXCR to reprocess the multiplex PCR reads, holding one entry per CDR3 protein. The sample includes roughly 500,000 distinct CDR3 sequences, roughly 45% of them seen just once. This entry comes from a study of T cells in Graves' hyperthyroidism and ophthalmopathy.

The source material was peripheral blood or thyroid tissue (not recorded which). The J gene is TRBJ1-1, the V gene TRBV5-4, with D unclear. The receptor comes from an adult woman with Graves' disease, either hyperthyroidism or ophthalmopathy (not recorded which). The CDR3 DNA follows: TGTGCCAGCAGCTTGGCGGCTTGTAACACTGAAGCTTTCTTT. Amino acid sequence: CASSLAACNTEAFF.